The 30 T cell receptor beta chains listed next were all sequenced from one sample in a study of blood T cell repertoires in COVID-19. Here immunoSEQ multiplex PCR was the method, and the copy in TCRdb shows in-frame clones only, minus some. The table has some 150,000 clones, roughly 84% seen once; the top ten hold roughly 6.8%. The sequencing sample was made of peripheral blood. These TCRs come from a woman aged 45 to 65 in a cohort sampled during active or convalescent COVID-19.

The rearrangement joins TRBV5-6 to TRBJ1-1; 7 bases line up with TRBD1. With 1 base clipped from V and 2 bases from J, the junction kept 5 bases outside the gene matches. The CDR3 is 15 residues long. CDR1 and CDR2 from the germline V gene are SGHDT and YYEEEE. Here the CDR3 reads CASSLWSGGNTEAFF. The CDR3 coding sequence is TGTGCCAGCAGCTTGTGGTCAGGGGGTAACACTGAAGCTTTCTTT.

This chain connects TRBV7-9 to TRBJ1-6, with D uncertain. This CDR3 is 16 amino acids long. V dropped 7 bases and J dropped 0 bases, with 13 bases sitting between them. Germline values: CDR1 SEHNR, CDR2 FQNEAQ (reference sequence). CDR3 in amino acids: CASKGEGYSYNSPLHF. CDR3 bases: TGTGCCAGCAAAGGAGAGGGTTACTCCTATAATTCACCCCTCCACTTT. Using reference TRBV7-9 and TRBJ1-6 for the parts outside the CDR3, the full variable domain is DTGVSQNPRHKITKRGQNVTFRCDPISEHNRLYWYRQTLGQGPEFLTYFQNEAQLEKSRLLSDRFSAERPKGSFSTLEIQRTEQGDSAMYLCASKGEGYSYNSPLHFGNGTRLTVT.

CDR3 sequence reads: CASTKRWAGPNTEAFF. The CDR3 bases are TGTGCCAGTACCAAAAGATGGGCAGGTCCTAACACTGAAGCTTTCTTT. The chain links TRBV19 to TRBJ1-1; D ambiguous. CDR1 LNHDA and CDR2 SQIVND come from the germline V gene (reference sequence). Trimming shortened V by 7 bases and J by 2 bases, and 20 bases separated the two germline ends. The CDR3 extends over 16 amino acids.

The gene calls are TRBV5-1 and TRBJ1-1, with 7 bases aligning to TRBD1. The V and J ends lost 4 bases and 6 bases, in that order; junction bases with no gene match: 12. CDR1 and CDR2 (germline): SGHRS, YFSETQ. The CDR3 contains 15 residues. The CDR3 nucleotides are TGCGCCAGCAGCATAACACCGGGACAGAGCGCTGAAGCTTTCTTT. This encodes CASSITPGQSAEAFF.

The genes are TRBV4-1 and TRBJ2-7, with TRBD1 identical over 9 bases. The V gene's germline CDR1 is MGHRA and CDR2 YSYEKL. This CDR3 spans 15 amino acids. J lost 5 bases, V lost 1 base, and 6 bases had no gene match. As DNA, the CDR3 is TGCGCCAGCAGCCAAGGGGGGACAGGGAACCACGAGCAGTACTTC. Protein: CASSQGGTGNHEQYF.

V gene TRBV7-9 combines with J gene TRBJ1-5, with 9 bases identical to TRBD1. Germline V CDR1 and CDR2: SEHNR, FQNEAQ (reference sequence). The CDR3 runs to 14 residues. With V trimmed by 4 bases and J by 7 bases, 5 bases remained unmatched. Written as DNA, the CDR3 is TGTGCCAGCAGCTCACAGGGGGCAGGACAGCCCCAGCATTTT. Protein: CASSSQGAGQPQHF.

This clone was found a few times. The chain joins TRBV10-3 to TRBJ1-1; 11 bases match TRBD1. The germline V gene has CDR1 ENHRY and CDR2 SYGVKD. Trimming removed 4 bases from V and 3 bases from J; junction bases left unmatched: 1. This CDR3 spans 14 amino acids. The CDR3 DNA reads TGTGCCATCAGTGTGGACAGGGGGCACACTGAAGCTTTCTTT. Protein product: CAISVDRGHTEAFF.

CDR3 sequence: CASSTRTGHPNYGYTF. The CDR3 DNA sequence: TGTGCCAGTAGTACCCGGACAGGCCACCCTAACTATGGCTACACCTTC. The chain uses TRBV19 and TRBJ1-2; 7 nucleotides match TRBD1. With V trimmed by 4 bases and J by 0 bases, 8 bases remained unmatched. CDR1 and CDR2 (germline): LNHDA, SQIVND (reference sequence). The length of the CDR3 is 16 residues.

The rearrangement uses TRBV24-1 and TRBJ2-2; the D is unclear. Trimming shortened V by 9 bases and J by 5 bases, and 15 bases separated the two germline ends. CDR1 and CDR2 (germline): KGHDR, SFDVKD. The CDR3 is 14 residues long. The CDR3 protein is CATGSGFGTGELFF. The CDR3 DNA sequence: TGTGCCACCGGGTCGGGTTTTGGGACCGGGGAGCTGTTTTTT.

J is TRBJ1-5 and V is TRBV19; D is possibly TRBD1 (6 bases). The CDR3 covers 13 residues. V lost 9 bases and J lost 3, with 12 bases in between. Germline loops: CDR1 LNHDA, CDR2 SQIVND (reference sequence). CDR3 nucleotide sequence: TGTGCCAGCCTAGGACAGTACAATCAGCCCCAGCATTTT. Translating it yields CASLGQYNQPQHF.

This chain links TRBV5-1 with TRBJ1-2, with 9 bases lining up with TRBD1. The CDR3 is 15 residues long. Per the germline V gene, CDR1 is SGHRS and CDR2 is YFSETQ. The trim removed 4 bases at V and 2 bases at J, leaving 6 bases unmatched. CDR3 DNA sequence: TGCGCCAGCAGCCTAGGACAGGGGAAAAACTATGGCTACACCTTC. Protein sequence: CASSLGQGKNYGYTF. Filled out from reference TRBV5-1 and TRBJ1-2, the complete variable domain reads KAGVTQTPRYLIKTRGQQVTLSCSPISGHRSVSWYQQTPGQGLQFLFEYFSETQRNKGNFPGRFSGRQFSNSRSEMNVSTLELGDSALYLCASSLGQGKNYGYTFGSGTRLTVV.

This clone was picked up a small number of times. This chain uses TRBV12-5 with TRBJ2-3; no reliable D call. The V gene lost 2 bases and the J gene lost 6 bases, with 12 bases spanning the gap. This CDR3 is 14 amino acids long. CDR1 is LGHNT, CDR2 FRNRAP, per germline. CDR3 DNA: TGTGCTAGTGGTTTGCAATCAATGTCCGATACGCAGTATTTT. Its translation is CASGLQSMSDTQYF.

This chain links TRBV19 with TRBJ2-1; 10 bases map to TRBD2. CDR1 is LNHDA, CDR2 SQIVND, per germline (reference sequence). V shed 6 bases and J 8 bases; nucleotides not matched to a gene: 13. This CDR3 contains 16 residues. The CDR3: CASSFGAGGPRHEQFF. The CDR3 bases are TGTGCCAGTAGCTTTGGAGCGGGGGGGCCTCGGCATGAGCAGTTCTTC.

The genes are TRBV24-1 and TRBJ2-7, with TRBD1 matching over 9 bases. V lost 2 bases, J lost 0 bases, and 4 bases stayed unmatched. In germline, CDR1 is KGHDR, CDR2 SFDVKD. This CDR3 is 16 amino acids long. The CDR3 DNA reads TGTGCCACCAGTGATTCCGGGACAGGGCCCTCCTACGAGCAGTACTTC. Residues: CATSDSGTGPSYEQYF.

The chain joins TRBV15 to TRBJ1-5; possible D gene TRBD1, 6 bases. Looked up from germline, CDR1 is LNHNV and CDR2 is YYDKDF (reference sequence). CDR3 length: 16 residues. V lost 0 bases and J 0 bases, leaving 9 bases between the germline ends. CDR3 residues: CATSRERTVSNQPQHF. In DNA, the CDR3 is TGTGCCACCAGCAGAGAGAGGACAGTTAGCAATCAGCCCCAGCATTTT.

The rearrangement uses TRBV21-1 and TRBJ1-3; the table's D call, TRBD1, has no DNA check behind it. TRBV21-1 is a pseudogene locus. The CDR3 extends over 19 amino acids. The CDR3 reads CAGLGDSARQWSSGNTIYF. In DNA form, the CDR3 reads TGTGCCGGCCTAGGGGATTCCGCCCGACAGTGGAGCTCTGGAAACACCATATATTTT.

The chain has TRBV10-1 and TRBJ1-5; D remains unclear. The CDR3 loop spans 18 amino acids. Germline assignment: CDR1 WNHNN and CDR2 SYGVQD (reference sequence). V lost 0 bases and J lost 0, with 15 bases in between. CDR3 bases: TGCGCCAGCAGTGAGTCGAGTAAGTTAACCCATAGCAATCAGCCCCAGCATTTT. The encoded protein is CASSESSKLTHSNQPQHF.

The chain uses TRBV2 and TRBJ1-6; 10 bases align to TRBD1. CDR1 and CDR2 (germline): SNHLY, FYNNEI. Trimming at V came to 4 bases and at J to 6 bases, leaving 6 bases not matched to a gene. This CDR3 comprises 16 residues. This chain's CDR3 is CASSAIGTGVNSPLHF. CDR3 in DNA: TGTGCCAGCAGTGCCATTGGGACAGGGGTTAATTCACCCCTCCACTTT.

The chain combines TRBV15 with TRBJ2-5, with 8 bases identical to TRBD2. CDR3 length: 16 residues. The trim removed 5 bases at V and 2 bases at J, leaving 10 bases unmatched. Looked up from germline, CDR1 is LNHNV and CDR2 is YYDKDF (reference sequence). As DNA, the CDR3 is TGTGCCACCAGCGGATGGACTAGCAGTGTACAAGAGACCCAGTACTTC. This translates into CATSGWTSSVQETQYF.

The genes are TRBV7-9 and TRBJ2-5; 9 positions match TRBD2. The CDR3 loop spans 16 amino acids. CDR1 SEHNR and CDR2 FQNEAQ come from the germline V gene (reference sequence). The V gene end was trimmed by 4 bases and the J gene end by 2 bases; junction bases not matched to a gene: 8. CDR3 DNA sequence: TGTGCCAGCAGCTCAAAGCGGGGGGTCGGACAAGAGACCCAGTACTTC. This sequence encodes CASSSKRGVGQETQYF.

The chain has TRBV6-1 and TRBJ2-1; 8 positions match TRBD2. The J segment lost 6 bases and the V segment lost 2 bases, leaving 12 bases of the junction unmatched. Per the germline V gene, CDR1 is MNHNS and CDR2 is SASEGT. This CDR3 region has 17 residues. In nucleotides, the CDR3 is TGTGCCAGCAGTGAATTTGTTACTAGCGGTAGGCGCAATGAGCAGTTCTTC. Translation gives CASSEFVTSGRRNEQFF.

V usage is TRBV24-1 and J usage is TRBJ2-2, with TRBD1 as a possible D gene (6 bases). Trimming stripped 2 bases from V and 9 bases from J, with 15 bases between. Germline CDR1 and CDR2: KGHDR and SFDVKD. The CDR3 covers 15 residues. The chain's CDR3 is CATSDSSQGPRELFF. CDR3 in DNA: TGTGCCACCAGTGATTCCTCACAGGGCCCCCGGGAGCTGTTTTTT.

The rearrangement links TRBV24-1 to TRBJ1-2; tentatively, D is TRBD1 (6 bases). Germline CDR1 is KGHDR and CDR2 is SFDVKD. Trimming removed 12 bases from V and 4 bases from J, with 26 bases in between. The CDR3 loop spans 16 amino acids. CDR3 coding DNA: TGTGCCCCAGGCTTTGGGGGGGCAGTTTCACGCTATGGCTACACCTTC. Translated, it gives CAPGFGGAVSRYGYTF.

The chain has TRBV6-2 or TRBV6-3 and TRBJ2-3, with TRBD1 as a possible D gene (5 bases). This CDR3 has 14 amino acids. The V and J ends lost 3 bases and 5 bases respectively, with 12 bases between them. Germline loops: CDR1 MNHEY, CDR2 SVGEGT. The CDR3 nucleotides read TGTGCCAGCAGTTATATCAGGGCTGAAGATACGCAGTATTTT. It codes for CASSYIRAEDTQYF.

The chain carries TRBV6-4 and TRBJ2-1, with 13 bases fitting TRBD2. V lost 4 bases, J lost 4 bases, and 7 bases stayed unmatched. In germline, CDR1 is MRHNA, CDR2 SNTAGT. This CDR3 contains 17 residues. CDR3 in DNA: TGTGCCAGCAGTGGCCAGCCGACTAGCGGGGGGTACAATGAGCAGTTCTTC. It encodes CASSGQPTSGGYNEQFF.

This chain links TRBV10-3 with TRBJ1-1; TRBD1 might be the D (5 bases). V was cut by 6 bases and J by 0 bases, with 11 bases left in between. Germline-derived CDR1 and CDR2 are ENHRY and SYGVKD. The CDR3 covers 14 residues. This CDR3 is CAIRGQGMNTEAFF. In nucleotides, the CDR3 is TGTGCCATCAGGGGGCAGGGTATGAACACTGAAGCTTTCTTT.

J is TRBJ1-2 and V is TRBV3-1 (or the pseudogene TRBV3-2); tentatively, D is TRBD1 (6 bases). The V gene's germline CDR1 is LGHDT and CDR2 YNNKEL (reference sequence). Trimming removed 1 base from V and 6 bases from J, with 15 bases in between. The CDR3 contains 15 residues. CDR3 in DNA: TGTGCCAGCAGCCAAGTTAACAGGGATGAGAATGGCTACACCTTC. It is translated as CASSQVNRDENGYTF.

CDR3 DNA: TGTGCCAGTGCCCCGGGACACACTAACTATGGCTACACCTTC. It yields the protein CASAPGHTNYGYTF. The chain carries TRBV19 and TRBJ1-2; D possibly corresponds to TRBD1 (6 bases). The CDR3 spans 14 residues. V lost 8 bases, J lost 0 bases, and 13 bases lay in between. CDR1 is LNHDA and CDR2 is SQIVND in the germline V gene (reference sequence).

V and J are TRBV18 and TRBJ2-3; no clear D. The ends were cut back, 5 bases at V and 0 bases at J, with 9 bases in the middle. CDR1 is KGHSH, CDR2 LQKENI, per germline. The CDR3 is 14 amino acids. The CDR3 coding sequence is TGTGCCAGCTCAGCAGCGACTAGCACAGATACGCAGTATTTT. Translated, it gives CASSAATSTDTQYF.

The V call is TRBV30, the J call TRBJ1-2; 10 bases align to TRBD1. Trimming cost V 3 bases and J 7 bases; bases outside gene matches: 8. The germline V gene encodes CDR1 GTSNPN and CDR2 SVGIG (reference sequence). This CDR3 is built from 14 residues. CDR3 sequence: CAWRTPGQGFGYTF. The CDR3 DNA is TGTGCCTGGAGGACCCCGGGACAGGGGTTTGGCTACACCTTC.